These 16 T cell receptor beta chains came from one sample sequenced in a study of blood T cell repertoires in COVID-19. Produced via immunoSEQ multiplex PCR; TCRdb's table is partial and in-frame only. The sample carries under 250,000 clones, roughly 80% recorded once. The sequencing input was peripheral blood. All receptors come from a woman aged 18-29 years with acute or convalescent COVID-19.

The CDR3, as DNA: TGTGCCAGCAGCAAAGGGACTAGCGGCTACGAGCAGTACTTC. Its translation is CASSKGTSGYEQYF. The V gene is TRBV9, the J gene TRBJ2-7; 11 positions match TRBD2. The CDR3 consists of 14 residues. The V gene's germline CDR1 is SGDLS and CDR2 YYNGEE. The J segment lost 3 bases and the V segment lost 4 bases, leaving 3 bases of the junction unmatched.

CDR3 region: CASSRQGPSYEQYF. CDR3 DNA sequence: TGTGCCAGCAGTCGACAGGGTCCGTCCTACGAGCAGTACTTC. The rearrangement joins TRBV7-2 to TRBJ2-7; 7 bases agree with TRBD1. Trimming took 6 bases from V and 1 from J; bases not matched to a gene: 6. The germline gives CDR1 SGHTA, CDR2 FQGNSA. This CDR3 is 14 amino acids long.

The CDR3 coding sequence is TGTGCCAGCAGTTACTCGGCCGGGGCCGGGGAGCTGTTTTTT. Its protein is CASSYSAGAGELFF. The V and J genes are TRBV6-2 or TRBV6-3 and TRBJ2-2, with D perhaps matching TRBD2 (5 bases). In germline, CDR1 is MNHEY, CDR2 SVGEGT. This CDR3 has 14 amino acids. Deletions cut 0 bases from V and 6 bases from J, with 8 bases between.

V usage is TRBV6-2 or TRBV6-3 and J usage is TRBJ2-1; D gene unclear. Deletions cut 2 bases from V and 9 bases from J, with 23 bases between. The CDR3 has 17 residues. The V gene's germline CDR1 is MNHEY and CDR2 SVGEGT. CDR3 amino acids: CASSYKFVGAFLGEQFF. In DNA, the CDR3 is TGTGCCAGCAGTTACAAGTTCGTGGGCGCCTTTCTTGGTGAGCAGTTCTTC.

The CDR3 protein is CASSEGVSGRYEQYF. The CDR3, as DNA: TGTGCCAGCAGTGAAGGGGTTAGCGGGAGGTACGAGCAGTACTTC. V and J are TRBV2 and TRBJ2-7, with TRBD2 matching 10 bases. Trimming at V came to 1 base and at J to 4 bases, leaving 4 bases not matched to a gene. CDR1 is SNHLY and CDR2 is FYNNEI in the germline V gene. There are 15 residues in the CDR3.

The chain recombines TRBV10-2 with TRBJ2-1; 10 positions match TRBD2. With 3 bases clipped from V and 6 bases from J, the junction kept 8 bases outside the gene matches. CDR3 length: 16 amino acids. Germline CDR1 is WSHSY and CDR2 is SAAADI. CDR3 DNA: TGCGCCAGCAGTGAAGGGCTAGCGGGAGTAGCCAATGAGCAGTTCTTC. Translated: CASSEGLAGVANEQFF.

The chain has TRBV15 and TRBJ2-1; perhaps TRBD2 as D (6 bases). CDR3 length equals 14 residues. Germline CDR1 reads LNHNV; CDR2 reads YYDKDF (reference sequence). Trimming cost V 1 base and J 2 bases, with 6 bases left between them. CDR3 amino acids: CATSRAGAYNEQFF. The CDR3 coding sequence is TGTGCCACCAGCAGAGCGGGGGCCTACAATGAGCAGTTCTTC.

The chain links TRBV29-1 to TRBJ2-2; D not certain. The CDR3 is 13 residues long. Trimming pared 2 bases from V and 7 bases from J, leaving 11 bases between. Germline CDR1 reads SQVTM; CDR2 reads ANQGSEA. DNA of the CDR3: TGCAGCGTTGAATGGCAGGCCGGCGGGGAGCTGTTTTTT. Encoded protein: CSVEWQAGGELFF.

This clone is a singleton in its sample. J is TRBJ2-1 and V is TRBV4-3; TRBD2 agrees at 9 bases. V was pared by 0 bases and J by 5 bases, with 17 bases of the junction left unmatched. Germline lookup yields CDR1 LGHNA and CDR2 YSLEER. The CDR3 extends over 20 amino acids. The CDR3 sequence: CASSQDLGGSGSVVDNEQFF. Written as DNA, the CDR3 is TGCGCCAGCAGCCAAGATCTTGGGGGTAGCGGGAGTGTGGTTGACAATGAGCAGTTCTTC.

The chain links TRBV29-1 to TRBJ2-1; 7 positions match TRBD1. This CDR3 region has 13 residues. Germline V gene sequence: CDR1 SQVTM, CDR2 ANQGSEA. The V segment lost 8 bases and the J segment 3 bases; nucleotides outside the gene matches: 7. This chain's CDR3 is CSLRGGDYNEQFF. The CDR3 DNA reads TGCAGCCTCAGAGGGGGCGACTACAATGAGCAGTTCTTC.

The chain links TRBV7-9 to TRBJ2-7, with D perhaps TRBD2 (5 bases). Germline V gives CDR1 SEHNR, CDR2 FQNEAQ (reference sequence). V lost 3 bases to trimming and J lost 0 bases, with 9 bases between them. The CDR3 loop spans 14 amino acids. CDR3 DNA sequence: TGTGCCAGCAGCTTGGGCGGGCCCTCCTACGAGCAGTACTTC. Its translation is CASSLGGPSYEQYF.

V usage is TRBV7-2 and J usage is TRBJ2-1, with D maybe TRBD1 (5 bases). V was shortened by 0 bases and J by 8 bases, with 23 bases between the two germline ends. Germline assignment: CDR1 SGHTA and CDR2 FQGNSA. The CDR3 loop spans 18 amino acids. The CDR3: CASSLAGPGSGRQYEQFF. CDR3 coding DNA: TGTGCCAGCAGCTTAGCGGGGCCTGGGTCAGGGCGGCAATATGAGCAGTTCTTC.

The rearrangement uses TRBV7-8 and TRBJ2-7; perhaps TRBD2 as D (6 bases). The CDR3 contains 15 residues. CDR1 SGHVS and CDR2 FQNEAQ come from the germline V gene. The ends were cut back, 0 bases at V and 0 bases at J, with 9 bases in the middle. The CDR3 bases are TGTGCCAGCAGCTTAGCCGGGGGAAGCTCCTACGAGCAGTACTTC. It translates to CASSLAGGSSYEQYF.

The count of this clone is one. The V gene is TRBV10-1, the J gene TRBJ1-6; no reliable D call. Germline CDR1 is WNHNN and CDR2 is SYGVQD (reference sequence). The CDR3 consists of 14 residues. Trimming took 3 bases from V and 6 from J, leaving 9 bases between them. The CDR3 here is CASSDGGFNSPLHF. The CDR3 DNA follows: TGCGCCAGCAGTGACGGCGGATTTAATTCACCCCTCCACTTT.

The V call is TRBV6-2 or TRBV6-3, the J call TRBJ1-1; TRBD1 aligns across 7 bases. J was trimmed by 8 bases and V by 2 bases; bases with no gene match: 11. Germline-derived CDR1 and CDR2 are MNHEY and SVGEGT. The length of the CDR3 is 15 residues. Here the CDR3 reads CASSYPGQKPSEAFF. For the CDR3, the DNA is TGTGCCAGCAGTTACCCGGGACAGAAGCCGTCGGAAGCTTTCTTT.

The chain employs TRBV5-1 and TRBJ2-1; the match to TRBD2 covers 10 bases. The germline CDR1 and CDR2 sequences are SGHRS and YFSETQ. The CDR3 runs 17 residues. The junction had 11 bases not matched to a gene; V was cut back by 1 base and J by 7 bases. CDR3 DNA: TGCGCCAGCAGCTTGCTGTTAGCGGGGGGACGTACAAATGAGCAGTTCTTC. Translation gives CASSLLLAGGRTNEQFF. The whole variable domain, remainder taken from reference TRBV5-1 and TRBJ2-1, is KAGVTQTPRYLIKTRGQQVTLSCSPISGHRSVSWYQQTPGQGLQFLFEYFSETQRNKGNFPGRFSGRQFSNSRSEMNVSTLELGDSALYLCASSLLLAGGRTNEQFFGPGTRLTVL.